This T cell receptor beta chain was documented in a study of T-cell reconstitution after alpha-beta-depleted transplantation in children. V lost 5 bases to trimming and J lost 3 bases, with 20 bases between them. The CDR3 is made up of 16 amino acids. Germline V lookup: CDR1 SQVTM, CDR2 ANQGSEA. Preparation of the TCRbeta library involved a method that used unique molecular identifiers. MiXCR, run by TCRdb on the PCR reads, gives a single entry per CDR3 protein. The table lists approximately 200,000 distinct CDR3 sequences, just over 14% of them singletons. This clonotype was detected ten times or more.

V is TRBV29-1 and J is TRBJ2-1; weak D call: TRBD2 (6 bases). This receptor was identified in a human donor who donated a stem cell graft to a child with acute lymphoblastic leukemia. The sequencing used PBMCs from the stem cell graft donor, collected from the stem cell graft. The CDR3 here is CSVCGLPKGFYNEQFF. CDR3 nucleotide sequence: TGCAGCGTTTGCGGACTACCCAAGGGATTCTACAATGAGCAGTTCTTC.